A single sample is the source of the 17 T cell receptor beta chains below, sequenced in a study of blood T cell repertoires in COVID-19 (TCRdb year 2020). Receptor libraries were prepared by the immunoSEQ multiplex PCR assay. TCRdb took this table from immuneACCESS and kept in-frame rearrangements with V and J called. Such tables lack part of the clones; where checked against another copy, unresolved V genes explain under half of the gap, and the rest is unexplained. Present in this sample are about 170,000 clones, 70% to 90% of which were seen just once. In total, the top ten clones hold approximately 8% of the sample. The sample comprised peripheral blood. The receptors come from a woman aged 80 or over with COVID-19, enrolled during active disease.

This chain connects TRBV7-3 to TRBJ1-2; TRBD1 matches 9 bases. V lost 6 bases and J lost 7; bases outside the gene matches: 6. This CDR3 spans 13 amino acids. Germline lookup yields CDR1 SGHTA and CDR2 FQGTGA. The CDR3 loop is CASSPGTGSGYTF. The CDR3 DNA follows: TGTGCCAGCAGTCCCGGGACAGGGTCTGGCTACACCTTC.

The chain has TRBV5-4 and TRBJ2-7, with 9 nucleotides matching TRBD2. CDR3 length equals 15 residues. In germline, CDR1 is SGHNT, CDR2 YYREEE (reference sequence). V was clipped by 3 bases and J by 4 bases; unmatched bases: 8. CDR3 protein: CASSSSGRTPYEQYF. CDR3 DNA sequence: TGTGCCAGCAGCTCCAGCGGGAGGACCCCTTACGAGCAGTACTTC.

CDR3 coding DNA: TGTGCCAGCAGCCGGGACAGGGATGAGGGGGATTCACCCCTCCACTTT. This translates into CASSRDRDEGDSPLHF. This chain connects TRBV7-3 to TRBJ1-6; 9 bases fit TRBD1. The germline V gene has CDR1 SGHTA and CDR2 FQGTGA. Trimming took 5 bases from V and 8 from J; bases not matched to a gene: 10. The CDR3 extends over 16 amino acids.

The CDR3 loop is CATSRDWTGVSSGVKETQYF. The CDR3 bases are TGTGCCACCAGCAGAGATTGGACCGGGGTTTCTAGCGGGGTGAAAGAGACCCAGTACTTC. This chain joins TRBV15 and TRBJ2-5, with 9 bases identical to TRBD2. V dropped 0 bases and J dropped 3; count of bases not matched to a gene: 17. Germline CDR1 reads LNHNV; CDR2 reads YYDKDF (reference sequence). This CDR3 comprises 20 residues.

J is TRBJ1-6 and V is TRBV5-4; TRBD1 matches 9 bases. V dropped 2 bases and J dropped 9; count of bases not matched to a gene: 6. CDR1 is SGHNT, CDR2 YYREEE, per germline (reference sequence). CDR3 length: 15 amino acids. The CDR3 DNA reads as TGTGCCAGCAGCTTACAGGGGGCGCTGAGTTCACCCCTCCACTTT. Translation gives CASSLQGALSSPLHF.

This clone was seen a single time. The chain combines TRBV3-1 (or the pseudogene TRBV3-2) with TRBJ1-2; TRBD1 matches 8 bases. With 0 bases clipped from V and 8 bases from J, the junction kept 5 bases outside the gene matches. The CDR3 has 14 residues. Germline CDR1 is LGHDT and CDR2 is YNNKEL (reference sequence). CDR3 region: CASSQEDRGGGYTF. The CDR3 DNA is TGTGCCAGCAGCCAAGAAGACAGGGGCGGAGGCTACACCTTC.

This rearrangement joins TRBV3-1 (or the pseudogene TRBV3-2) to TRBJ1-2; 8 bases are shared with TRBD1. V shed 4 bases, J shed 4 bases, and the junction held 8 bases outside the gene matches. Germline CDR1 LGHDT, CDR2 YNNKEL (reference sequence). The CDR3 runs to 15 residues. CDR3 in amino acids: CASSPSGQAVYGYTF. CDR3 bases: TGTGCCAGCAGCCCCTCGGGACAGGCGGTCTATGGCTACACCTTC.

The J gene is TRBJ1-2, the V gene TRBV11-2; D is possibly TRBD1 (5 bases). The V end was cut by 5 bases, the J end by 1 base, with 14 bases between. Germline V gives CDR1 SGHAT, CDR2 FQNNGV. The CDR3 is made up of 15 amino acids. The CDR3 sequence is CASSKARDVNYGYTF. The CDR3 nucleotides are TGTGCCAGCAGCAAAGCGCGGGACGTTAACTATGGCTACACCTTC.

The gene calls are TRBV7-6 and TRBJ2-5; D is unresolved. This CDR3 contains 14 residues. Trimming cost V 5 bases and J 2 bases, with 12 bases left between them. The germline CDR1 and CDR2 sequences are SGHVS and FNYEAQ. The CDR3 coding sequence is TGTGCCAGCAGCCCCGCAATAGAACAAGAGACCCAGTACTTC. Translating it yields CASSPAIEQETQYF.

This clone was detected once. The V call is TRBV5-4, the J call TRBJ1-5, with D unclear. Per the germline V gene, CDR1 is SGHNT and CDR2 is YYREEE (reference sequence). V lost 1 base and J 6 bases, leaving 5 bases between the germline ends. CDR3 length: 12 amino acids. The CDR3 DNA is TGTGCCAGCAGCTTGCTCGGTCAGCCCCAGCATTTT. Its protein product is CASSLLGQPQHF.

The V gene is TRBV5-1, the J gene TRBJ1-1; 8 positions match TRBD1. The CDR3 spans 15 residues. V was clipped by 1 base and J by 6 bases; unmatched bases: 8. Germline V gene data show CDR1 as SGHRS and CDR2 as YFSETQ. In DNA, the CDR3 is TGCGCCAGCAGCTTGCCCCTGACAGGGGACCCTGAAGCTTTCTTT. Its translation is CASSLPLTGDPEAFF.

The V and J genes are TRBV6-5 and TRBJ1-6; a weak D match, TRBD1 (5 bases). From germline, CDR1 is MNHEY and CDR2 SVGAGI. CDR3 length: 15 residues. Trimming stripped 4 bases from V and 7 bases from J, with 14 bases between. In DNA form, the CDR3 reads TGTGCCAGCAGTTTCGACAGATCTCAAAATTCACCCCTCCACTTT. Protein: CASSFDRSQNSPLHF.

This clone was seen a single time. This chain uses TRBV5-6 with TRBJ2-1; TRBD1 might be the D (5 bases). V was pared by 0 bases and J by 9 bases, with 10 bases between. Germline loops: CDR1 SGHDT, CDR2 YYEEEE. This CDR3 has 13 residues. The CDR3 is CASSLGRGREQFF. In DNA, the CDR3 is TGTGCCAGCAGCTTGGGTAGGGGCCGTGAGCAGTTCTTC. Complete variable domain (other parts from reference TRBV5-6 and TRBJ2-1): DAGVTQSPTHLIKTRGQQVTLRCSPKSGHDTVSWYQQALGQGPQFIFQYYEEEERQRGNFPDRFSGHQFPNYSSELNVNALLLGDSALYLCASSLGRGREQFFGPGTRLTVL.

V gene TRBV5-1 combines with J gene TRBJ1-1, with a weak D call TRBD1 (6 bases). The CDR3 covers 14 residues. CDR1 and CDR2 from the germline V gene are SGHRS and YFSETQ. With 3 bases removed from V and 0 bases from J, the gap between germline ends came to 9 bases. CDR3 DNA: TGCGCCAGCAGCTCCGGACAGTTGAACACTGAAGCTTTCTTT. It codes for CASSSGQLNTEAFF.

The CDR3, as DNA: TGCGCCAGCAGCCGGTCAGACAGGGGGCGCGTTGAAAAACTGTTTTTT. This encodes CASSRSDRGRVEKLFF. The rearrangement links TRBV4-1 to TRBJ1-4, with 10 bases fitting TRBD1. This CDR3 has 16 residues. Germline V gene sequence: CDR1 MGHRA, CDR2 YSYEKL. The ends lost 4 bases at V and 7 bases at J; junction bases unmatched: 9.

The V gene is TRBV3-1 (or the pseudogene TRBV3-2), the J gene TRBJ2-7; possibly TRBD2 for D (6 bases). The V gene lost 4 bases and the J gene lost 5 bases, with 15 bases spanning the gap. Germline lookup yields CDR1 LGHDT and CDR2 YNNKEL (reference sequence). This CDR3 is 14 amino acids long. CDR3 DNA: TGTGCCAGCAGCCCGGGACTTTGGATGAACGAGCAGTACTTC. It translates to CASSPGLWMNEQYF.

This chain joins TRBV4-1 and TRBJ1-5; TRBD1 matches 8 bases. This CDR3 has 15 amino acids. Per the germline V gene, CDR1 is MGHRA and CDR2 is YSYEKL. Trimming at V came to 0 bases and at J to 7 bases, leaving 5 bases not matched to a gene. The CDR3 DNA reads as TGCGCCAGCAGCCAAGACCACAGGGGGGGGCAGCCCCAGCATTTT. It specifies CASSQDHRGGQPQHF.